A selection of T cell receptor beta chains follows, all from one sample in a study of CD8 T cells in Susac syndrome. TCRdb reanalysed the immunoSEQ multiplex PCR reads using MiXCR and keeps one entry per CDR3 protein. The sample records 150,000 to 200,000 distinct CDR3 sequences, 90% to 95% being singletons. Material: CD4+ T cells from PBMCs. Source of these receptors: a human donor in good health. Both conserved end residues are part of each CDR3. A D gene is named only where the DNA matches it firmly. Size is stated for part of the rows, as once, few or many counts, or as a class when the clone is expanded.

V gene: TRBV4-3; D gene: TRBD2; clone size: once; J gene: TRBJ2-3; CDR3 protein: CASSQDPAGGGNTQYF; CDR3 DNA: TGCGCCAGCAGCCAAGATCCCGCGGGGGGGGGAAATACGCAGTATTTT
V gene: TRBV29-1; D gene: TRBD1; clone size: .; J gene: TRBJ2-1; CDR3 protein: CSVDDRGNEQFF; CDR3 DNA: TGCAGCGTAGACGACAGGGGCAATGAGCAGTTCTTC
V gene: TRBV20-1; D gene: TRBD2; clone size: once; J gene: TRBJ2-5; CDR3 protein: CSARGRLAGETQYF; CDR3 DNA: TGCAGTGCCAGGGGACGACTAGCGGGAGAGACCCAGTACTTC
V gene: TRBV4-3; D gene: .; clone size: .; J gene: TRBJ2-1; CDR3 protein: CASSQDLGGLTYNEQFF; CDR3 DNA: TGCGCCAGCAGCCAAGATCTGGGCGGGCTAACCTACAATGAGCAGTTCTTC
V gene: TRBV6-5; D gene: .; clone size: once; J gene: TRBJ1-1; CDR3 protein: CASSPRRGTEAFF; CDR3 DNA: TGTGCCAGCAGCCCACGCAGGGGAACTGAAGCTTTCTTT
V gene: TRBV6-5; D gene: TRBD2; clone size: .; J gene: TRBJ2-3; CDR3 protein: CASSSPGGNTDTQYF; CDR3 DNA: TGTGCCAGCAGTTCGCCGGGGGGGAACACAGATACGCAGTATTTT
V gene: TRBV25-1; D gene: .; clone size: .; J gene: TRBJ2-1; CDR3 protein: CASSDLAGRYGEQFF; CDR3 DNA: TGTGCCAGCAGTGACCTGGCAGGGCGGTATGGGGAGCAGTTCTTC
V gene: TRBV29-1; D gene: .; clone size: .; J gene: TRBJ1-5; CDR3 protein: CSVQGNYNQPQHF; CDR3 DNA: TGCAGCGTTCAAGGTAACTACAATCAGCCCCAGCATTTT
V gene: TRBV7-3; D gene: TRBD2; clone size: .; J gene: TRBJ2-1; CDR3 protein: CASSLGLAGVLVF; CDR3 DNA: TGTGCCAGCAGCTTAGGGTTAGCGGGGGTGTTAGTCTTC
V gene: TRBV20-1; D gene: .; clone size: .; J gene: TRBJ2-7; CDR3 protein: CSARLTTGNYEQYF; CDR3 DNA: TGCAGTGCTAGACTGACTACCGGCAACTACGAGCAGTACTTC
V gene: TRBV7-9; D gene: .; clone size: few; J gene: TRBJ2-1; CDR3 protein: CASSLGLANEQFF; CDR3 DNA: TGTGCCAGCAGCTTGGGACTGGCCAATGAGCAGTTCTTC
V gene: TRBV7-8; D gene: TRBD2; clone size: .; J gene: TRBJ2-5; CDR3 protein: CASSLARRLAGGQETQYF; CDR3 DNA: TGTGCCAGCAGCTTAGCGCGGAGGCTAGCGGGGGGCCAAGAGACCCAGTACTTC
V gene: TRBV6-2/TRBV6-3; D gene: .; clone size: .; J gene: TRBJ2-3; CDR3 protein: CASSPLGDTQYF; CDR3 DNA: TGTGCCAGCAGCCCGCTGGGTGATACGCAGTATTTT